Following are 10 T cell receptor beta chains from one sample sequenced in a study of blood T cell repertoires in COVID-19. Method: immunoSEQ multiplex PCR; TCRdb's copy keeps in-frame clones and lacks some. The table lists about 150,000 clones, roughly 84% of them singletons. The sequenced material came from peripheral blood. Every receptor here comes from a man aged 50 to 60 with active or convalescent COVID-19.

V gene TRBV7-8 combines with J gene TRBJ2-3; TRBD2 agrees at 8 bases. Germline V gene data show CDR1 as SGHVS and CDR2 as FQNEAQ. Unmatched junction bases numbered 10, after V lost 3 bases and J lost 2 bases. This CDR3 has 17 amino acids. The CDR3 nucleotides read TGTGCCAGCAGCTTTTCCCCTGGGCGGGAGGACACAGATACGCAGTATTTT. Amino acid sequence: CASSFSPGREDTDTQYF.

The chain couples TRBV19 to TRBJ1-2; D gene ambiguous. V lost 5 bases, J lost 6 bases, and 13 bases lay in between. Germline loops: CDR1 LNHDA, CDR2 SQIVND (reference sequence). The length of the CDR3 is 13 residues. The CDR3 DNA reads TGTGCCAGTAGTCAAACCGGACTGGATGGCTACACCTTC. Its protein is CASSQTGLDGYTF. The full variable domain, completed using reference TRBV19 and TRBJ1-2, is DGGITQSPKYLFRKEGQNVTLSCEQNLNHDAMYWYRQDPGQGLRLIYYSQIVNDFQKGDIAEGYSVSREKKESFPLTVTSAQKNPTAFYLCASSQTGLDGYTFGSGTRLTVV.

This clone appeared once. This rearrangement joins TRBV5-6 to TRBJ2-5, with a possible D match to TRBD2 (5 bases). Trimming cost V 0 bases and J 7 bases, with 7 bases left between them. Germline V gene data show CDR1 as SGHDT and CDR2 as YYEEEE. This CDR3 is built from 12 residues. The CDR3 DNA reads TGTGCCAGCAGCTTGGTTCTAGCGACCCAGTACTTC. It codes for CASSLVLATQYF.

V gene TRBV4-2 combines with J gene TRBJ1-1, with D hard to call. The V gene lost 2 bases and the J gene lost 6 bases, with 10 bases spanning the gap. The V gene's germline CDR1 is LGHNA and CDR2 YNFKEQ. This CDR3 has 13 amino acids. The CDR3 region has the DNA TGTGCCAGCAGCCAACCAGGCGCCGCTGAAGCTTTCTTT. Translating it yields CASSQPGAAEAFF.

The rearrangement joins TRBV19 to TRBJ2-1, with D perhaps TRBD1 (5 bases). The V end lost 5 bases, the J end lost 9 bases, and 17 bases lay between the germline ends. This CDR3 is built from 14 residues. In germline, CDR1 is LNHDA, CDR2 SQIVND (reference sequence). The CDR3, as DNA: TGTGCCAGTAGTGGGGCAGGTAGCCTTGGTGAGCAGTTCTTC. Encoded protein: CASSGAGSLGEQFF. The variable domain in full, with the rest retrieved from reference TRBV19 and TRBJ2-1, is DGGITQSPKYLFRKEGQNVTLSCEQNLNHDAMYWYRQDPGQGLRLIYYSQIVNDFQKGDIAEGYSVSREKKESFPLTVTSAQKNPTAFYLCASSGAGSLGEQFFGPGTRLTVL.

This chain joins TRBV6-5 and TRBJ1-5; D is undetermined. The V end was cut by 0 bases, the J end by 7 bases, with 10 bases between. The germline gives CDR1 MNHEY, CDR2 SVGAGI. The CDR3 is 14 amino acids. The DNA of the CDR3 is TGTGCCAGCAGTTACTCTCCCCGCGGCCAGCCCCAGCATTTT. Its translation is CASSYSPRGQPQHF.

This clone was seen a few times. V is TRBV5-4 and J is TRBJ2-7, with TRBD2 matching 8 bases. The CDR3 totals 14 residues. Germline-derived CDR1 and CDR2 are SGHNT and YYREEE (reference sequence). After removal of 2 bases from V and 1 base from J, the junction contained 2 bases not matched to a gene. CDR3 bases: TGTGCCAGCAGCTTTAGCGGGACATCCTACGAGCAGTACTTC. This sequence encodes CASSFSGTSYEQYF.

The chain couples TRBV4-1 to TRBJ2-3, with 11 bases lining up with TRBD2. The junction had 10 bases not matched to a gene; V was cut back by 8 bases and J by 3 bases. This CDR3 comprises 16 residues. Germline CDR1 is MGHRA and CDR2 is YSYEKL. The CDR3 region has the DNA TGCGCCAGCGCGCCGGGACTAGCGGACAAAACAGATACGCAGTATTTT. Protein product: CASAPGLADKTDTQYF.

The V gene is TRBV2, the J gene TRBJ1-3; 11 positions match TRBD1. The CDR3 extends over 17 amino acids. CDR1 is SNHLY and CDR2 is FYNNEI in the germline V gene. V lost 6 bases and J lost 0; bases outside the gene matches: 7. CDR3 bases: TGTGCCAGCAGGGGACAGGGGGAGCCTAACTCTGGAAACACCATATATTTT. Translation: CASRGQGEPNSGNTIYF.

This chain links TRBV13 with TRBJ2-1; 7 bases agree with TRBD2. V lost 6 bases and J lost 4; bases outside the gene matches: 12. There are 16 residues in the CDR3. CDR1 is PRHDT and CDR2 is FYEKMQ in the germline V gene (reference sequence). This CDR3 reads CASSSRGLPLYNEQFF. For the CDR3, the DNA is TGTGCCAGCAGTTCGAGGGGACTACCCCTATACAATGAGCAGTTCTTC.